Listed here are 10 T cell receptor beta chains from one sample, sequenced in a study of blood T cell repertoires in COVID-19. Profiled with immunoSEQ multiplex PCR; TCRdb holds only in-frame clones, not every one. This table holds approximately 200,000 clones, roughly 84% found once. Sequencing used peripheral blood. The receptors originated from a woman aged 50 to 65 with acute or convalescent COVID-19.

A single count supports this clone. V gene TRBV2 combines with J gene TRBJ2-7, with 9 bases that match TRBD2. Germline V lookup: CDR1 SNHLY, CDR2 FYNNEI. Unmatched junction bases numbered 10, after V lost 7 bases and J lost 6 bases. This CDR3 spans 14 amino acids. The CDR3 protein is CASTPGTSIGEQYF. The CDR3 bases are TGTGCCAGCACCCCCGGGACTAGCATCGGCGAGCAGTACTTC.

The chain uses TRBV4-1 and TRBJ2-2, with unresolved D. Trimming took 2 bases from V and 5 from J, leaving 12 bases between them. The CDR3 consists of 15 residues. CDR1 MGHRA and CDR2 YSYEKL come from the germline V gene. In DNA form, the CDR3 reads TGCGCCAGCAGCCAATTAATCGCGGTAACCGGGGAGCTGTTTTTT. Translating gives CASSQLIAVTGELFF.

The genes are TRBV30 and TRBJ2-5; the match to TRBD1 covers 10 bases. CDR1 is GTSNPN, CDR2 SVGIG, per germline (reference sequence). The CDR3 consists of 15 residues. V lost 4 bases, J lost 5 bases, and 10 bases stayed unmatched. CDR3 residues: CAWTLGQGSAETQYF. CDR3 nucleotides: TGTGCCTGGACCTTGGGACAGGGGTCGGCCGAGACCCAGTACTTC. The full variable domain, completed using reference TRBV30 and TRBJ2-5, is SQTIHQWPATLVQPVGSPLSLECTVEGTSNPNLYWYRQAAGRGLQLLFYSVGIGQISSEVPQNLSASRPQDRQFILSSKKLLLSDSGFYLCAWTLGQGSAETQYFGPGTRLLVL.

The V gene is TRBV28, the J gene TRBJ1-2; D is unresolved. Trimming shortened V by 4 bases and J by 5 bases, and 11 bases separated the two germline ends. This CDR3 is 13 amino acids long. Germline assignment: CDR1 MDHEN and CDR2 SYDVKM. CDR3 nucleotides: TGTGCCAGCAGTTATGGTGGACTATATGGCTACACCTTC. It encodes CASSYGGLYGYTF.

The chain is built from TRBV7-8 and TRBJ1-2; unclear D gene. V lost 5 bases and J 3 bases, leaving 10 bases between the germline ends. This CDR3 comprises 13 residues. The germline V gene has CDR1 SGHVS and CDR2 FQNEAQ. Here the CDR3 DNA reads TGTGCCAGCAGCCCCCGGGGAGACTATGGCTACACCTTC. Amino acids: CASSPRGDYGYTF.

V usage is TRBV28 and J usage is TRBJ1-2; the D gene is possibly TRBD1 (5 bases). Germline CDR1 and CDR2: MDHEN and SYDVKM. Trimming took 8 bases from V and 8 from J, leaving 21 bases between them. The CDR3 runs to 14 residues. This chain's CDR3 is CASRIRGSFLGYTF. CDR3 coding DNA: TGTGCCAGCCGGATAAGGGGCAGCTTTCTCGGCTACACCTTC.

This sequence joins TRBV4-3 and TRBJ2-2; the D gene is possibly TRBD1 (5 bases). Trimming pared 3 bases from V and 2 bases from J, leaving 13 bases between. The CDR3 loop spans 16 amino acids. Germline V gene data show CDR1 as LGHNA and CDR2 as YSLEER. The CDR3 nucleotides read TGCGCCAGCAGCCACCTTCGGACAATAAACACCGGGGAGCTGTTTTTT. Its protein product is CASSHLRTINTGELFF.

V and J are TRBV4-1 and TRBJ1-5; the match to TRBD1 covers 7 bases. This CDR3 contains 15 residues. Germline V gives CDR1 MGHRA, CDR2 YSYEKL. The V and J ends lost 3 bases and 3 bases, in that order; junction bases with no gene match: 5. In DNA form, the CDR3 reads TGCGCCAGCAGCCAGGGACAGTCGGTCAATCAGCCCCAGCATTTT. This gives the protein CASSQGQSVNQPQHF.

This sequence joins TRBV7-2 and TRBJ1-1, with D perhaps TRBD1 (6 bases). The V end lost 5 bases, the J end lost 1 base, and 14 bases lay between the germline ends. Germline V CDR1 and CDR2: SGHTA, FQGNSA. This CDR3 region has 15 residues. This CDR3 reads CASSPTTGTNTEAFF. DNA for the CDR3: TGTGCCAGCAGCCCAACCACAGGGACGAACACTGAAGCTTTCTTT.

The J gene is TRBJ2-2, the V gene TRBV11-3, with 9 bases matching TRBD2. The CDR3 is 17 residues long. Germline CDR1 and CDR2: SGHNT and YENEEA. The trim removed 5 bases at V and 0 bases at J, leaving 7 bases unmatched. The CDR3 loop is CASSLTSGSANTGELFF. The CDR3 bases are TGTGCCAGCAGCCTCACTAGCGGGTCCGCGAACACCGGGGAGCTGTTTTTT.